The entry below describes one T cell receptor (beta chain). Its antigen remains unidentified. The data stem from a study of T cells after posttransplantation cyclophosphamide. The table came from immunoSEQ multiplex PCR; TCRdb's copy has only in-frame clones and leaves some out. The sample contains several thousand clones, roughly 90% of which appear only once. Study-wide findings and caveats: Blood and skin or GI T cell repertoires showed limited TRB overlap. Later blood repertoires were often dominated by clones from the donor CD8+ memory compartment. Recipient CMV seropositivity and CMV reactivation strongly tracked TRB clonality.

Germline V gene lookup returns CDR1 SGHVS and CDR2 FNYEAQ. The V end lost 5 bases, the J end lost 0 bases, and 16 bases lay between the germline ends. The CDR3 loop spans 16 amino acids. Treatment was busulfan-fludarabine conditioning, a marrow graft, and cyclophosphamide on days +3 and +4. The TCR comes from a female patient aged 50 to 65 who received an allogeneic stem cell transplant from a related donor, was CMV-positive, and had no GVHD. Some T cells may have come from the graft donor. The V gene is TRBV7-6, the J gene TRBJ1-1; tentatively, D is TRBD1 (6 bases). Sequencing was performed on CD4+ T cells sorted from blood, taken approximately 190 weeks after allogeneic stem cell transplant with posttransplant cyclophosphamide. CDR3 sequence reads: CASSIRGGGLNTEAFF. The CDR3 coding sequence is TGTGCCAGCAGCATACGCGGGGGGGGCTTGAACACTGAAGCTTTCTTT. The complete variable domain, with remaining parts taken from reference TRBV7-6 and TRBJ1-1, reads GAGVSQSPRYKVTKRGQDVALRCDPISGHVSLYWYRQALGQGPEFLTYFNYEAQQDKSGLPNDRFSAERPEGSISTLTIQRTEQRDSAMYRCASSIRGGGLNTEAFFGQGTRLTVV.